This T cell receptor (beta chain) was sequenced in a study of blood T cells in healthy people across ages. This CDR3 has 17 amino acids. Germline V gives CDR1 PRHDT, CDR2 FYEKMQ (reference sequence). Trimming shortened V by 3 bases and J by 2 bases, and 17 bases separated the two germline ends. Combining a sample-barcoded 5' primer with a J-beta primer mix, a second PCR ran for roughly 6 to 12 cycles. TCRdb recomputed calls from the 5' RACE reads with MiXCR, one row per CDR3 protein. In the table there are 600,000 to 900,000 distinct CDR3 sequences, around a quarter of which are singletons. These data were also filed under a second study, of T cells of mothers and their children.

The sequence derives from a boy aged 10-17 years in good health. The chain uses TRBV13 and TRBJ2-4; the D is unclear. The sample consisted of blood. Here the CDR3 reads CASSFGLVVDPKNIQYF. The CDR3 coding sequence is TGTGCCAGCAGCTTTGGGTTAGTTGTGGACCCCAAAAACATTCAGTACTTC. The variable domain in full, completed from reference TRBV13 and TRBJ2-4, reads AAGVIQSPRHLIKEKRETATLKCYPIPRHDTVYWYQQGPGQDPQFLISFYEKMQSDKGSIPDRFSAQQFSDYHSELNMSSLELGDSALYFCASSFGLVVDPKNIQYFGAGTRLSVL.